Included here is one T cell receptor beta chain sequence, with context. The antigen is unknown. This sample was taken from a study of T cells expressing NK-cell markers. Study results and caveats: A few of the donors also had these clonotypes leading their CD3+CD56-NKG2C+ fraction. About 1.0-7.0% of CD8+ T cells in 6 or 7 donors belonged to dominant NKG2C+ clonotypes.

Germline CDR1 and CDR2: MGHDK and SYGVNS. The CDR3 is 17 residues long. Synthesis of TCR beta cDNA relied on 5'RACE template switching carrying UMIs. No DNA is given; TCRdb re-called the 5' RACE reads and lists each CDR3 protein once. The sample has about 390,000 distinct CDR3 sequences. The receptor was derived from a woman aged 45 to 65 in good health. The rearrangement joins TRBV25-1 to TRBJ2-3; the TCRdb D gene call, TRBD1, has no DNA to confirm it. The sample was blood T cells: a sorted CD56 or NKG2C T cell subset, CD4+ or CD8+ T cells, or bulk PBMC T cells (not recorded which). The CDR3 loop reads CASSEFLVGGQGDTQYF.